This T cell receptor (beta chain) emerged from a study of blood T cell repertoires in COVID-19. Overall study context: Acute and convalescent COVID-19 samples came from the United States, Italy and Spain. PBMCs, B-cell-depleted T cells, or T cells provided the cDNA or gDNA that made up the material.

Per the original data handling: For nucleated cells, counts were estimated from reference gene primer amplification. Method: immunoSEQ multiplex PCR; TCRdb's copy keeps in-frame clones and lacks some. The D gene and trimming were derived from the DNA, and the V and J assignments and clone size from that table. The sample carries around 100,000 clones, approximately 80% recorded once. This CDR3 contains 14 residues. CDR1 is MDHEN and CDR2 is SYDVKM in the germline V gene. V was pared by 8 bases and J by 1 base, with 15 bases between. The chain combines TRBV28 with TRBJ2-7; a possible D gene is TRBD2 (6 bases). Sequenced input: peripheral blood. The sequence came from a human donor in a cohort sampled during active COVID-19. The CDR3 DNA reads TGTGCCAGCCGGGTGGAGGGAAGGTCCTACGAGCAGTACTTC. Amino acids: CASRVEGRSYEQYF.